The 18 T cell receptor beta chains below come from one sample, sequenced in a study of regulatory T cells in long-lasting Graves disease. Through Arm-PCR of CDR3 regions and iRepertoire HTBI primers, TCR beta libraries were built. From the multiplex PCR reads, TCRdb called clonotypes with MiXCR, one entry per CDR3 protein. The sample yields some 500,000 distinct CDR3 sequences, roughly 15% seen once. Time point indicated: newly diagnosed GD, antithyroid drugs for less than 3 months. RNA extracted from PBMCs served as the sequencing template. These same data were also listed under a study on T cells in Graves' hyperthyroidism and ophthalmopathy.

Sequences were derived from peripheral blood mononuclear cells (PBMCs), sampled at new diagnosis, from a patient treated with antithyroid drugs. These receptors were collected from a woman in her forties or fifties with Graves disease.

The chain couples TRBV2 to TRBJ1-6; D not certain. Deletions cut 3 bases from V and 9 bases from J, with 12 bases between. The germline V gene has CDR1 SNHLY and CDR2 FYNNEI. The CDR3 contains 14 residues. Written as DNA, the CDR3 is TGTGCCAGCAGTGATGAGATCGAAAGTTCACCCCTCCACTTT. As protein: CASSDEIESSPLHF.

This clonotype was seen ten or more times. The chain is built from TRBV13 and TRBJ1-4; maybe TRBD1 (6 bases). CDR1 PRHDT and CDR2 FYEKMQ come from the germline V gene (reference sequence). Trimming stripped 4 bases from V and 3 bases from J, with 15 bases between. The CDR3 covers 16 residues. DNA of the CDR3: TGTGCCAGCAGCTCTCATGGGGGCACGGCTAATGAAAAACTGTTTTTT. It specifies CASSSHGGTANEKLFF.

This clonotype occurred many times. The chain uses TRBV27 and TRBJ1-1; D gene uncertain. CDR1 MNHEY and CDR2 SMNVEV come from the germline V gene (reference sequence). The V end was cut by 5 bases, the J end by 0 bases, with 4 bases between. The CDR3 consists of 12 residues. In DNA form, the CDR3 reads TGTGCCAGCAGTACGATGAACACTGAAGCTTTCTTT. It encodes CASSTMNTEAFF.

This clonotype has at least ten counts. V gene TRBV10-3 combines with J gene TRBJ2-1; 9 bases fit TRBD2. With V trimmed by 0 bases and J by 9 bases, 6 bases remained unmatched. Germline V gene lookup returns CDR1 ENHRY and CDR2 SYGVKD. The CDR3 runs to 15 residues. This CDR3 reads CAISESVAGVSEQFF. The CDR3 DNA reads TGTGCCATCAGTGAGTCGGTAGCGGGGGTAAGTGAGCAGTTCTTC.

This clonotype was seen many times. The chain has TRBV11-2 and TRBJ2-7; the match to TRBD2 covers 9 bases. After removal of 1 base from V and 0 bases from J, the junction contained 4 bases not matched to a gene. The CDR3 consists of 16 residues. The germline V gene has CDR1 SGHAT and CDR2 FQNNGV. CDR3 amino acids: CASSLGLAGSSYEQYF. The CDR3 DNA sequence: TGTGCCAGCAGCTTAGGCCTAGCGGGGAGCTCCTACGAGCAGTACTTC.

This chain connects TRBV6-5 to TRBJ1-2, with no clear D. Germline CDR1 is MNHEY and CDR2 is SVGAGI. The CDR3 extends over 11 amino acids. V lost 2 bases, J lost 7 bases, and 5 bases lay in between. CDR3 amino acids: CASSYKGGYTF. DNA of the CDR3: TGTGCCAGCAGTTACAAGGGTGGCTACACCTTC.

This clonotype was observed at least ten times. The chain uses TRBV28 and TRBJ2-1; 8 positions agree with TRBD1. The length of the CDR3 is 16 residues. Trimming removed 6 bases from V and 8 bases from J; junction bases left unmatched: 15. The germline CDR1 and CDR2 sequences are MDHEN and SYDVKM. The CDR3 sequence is CASSSPGGGPGYEQFF. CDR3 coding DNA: TGTGCCAGCAGCAGTCCAGGGGGCGGGCCGGGATATGAGCAGTTCTTC.

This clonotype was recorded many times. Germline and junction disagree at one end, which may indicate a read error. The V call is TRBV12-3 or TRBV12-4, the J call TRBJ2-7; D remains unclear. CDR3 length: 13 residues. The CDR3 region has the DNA TGTGCCAGCAGCTTAGACGGAAACTACGAGCAGTACTTC. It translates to CASSLDGNYEQYF.

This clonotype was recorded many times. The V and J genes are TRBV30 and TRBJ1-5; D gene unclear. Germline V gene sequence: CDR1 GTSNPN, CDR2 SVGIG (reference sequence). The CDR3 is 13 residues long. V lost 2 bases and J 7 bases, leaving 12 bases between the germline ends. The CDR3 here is CAWSPTAPQPQHF. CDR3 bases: TGTGCCTGGAGTCCGACGGCCCCGCAGCCCCAGCATTTT.

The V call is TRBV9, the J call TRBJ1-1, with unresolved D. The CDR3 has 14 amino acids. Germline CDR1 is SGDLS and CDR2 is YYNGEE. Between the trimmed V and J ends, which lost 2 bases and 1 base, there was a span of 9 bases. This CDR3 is CASSVMSGNTEAFF. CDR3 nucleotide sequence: TGTGCCAGCAGCGTTATGAGTGGGAACACTGAAGCTTTCTTT. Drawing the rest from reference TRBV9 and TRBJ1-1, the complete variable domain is DSGVTQTPKHLITATGQRVTLRCSPRSGDLSVYWYQQSLDQGLQFLIQYYNGEERAKGNILERFSAQQFPDLHSELNLSSLELGDSALYFCASSVMSGNTEAFFGQGTRLTVV.

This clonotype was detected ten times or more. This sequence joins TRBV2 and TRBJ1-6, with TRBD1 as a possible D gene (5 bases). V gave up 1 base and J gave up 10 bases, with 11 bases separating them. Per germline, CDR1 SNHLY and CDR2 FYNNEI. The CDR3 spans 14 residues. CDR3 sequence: CASSEVWDGSPLHF. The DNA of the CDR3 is TGTGCCAGCAGTGAAGTTTGGGACGGGTCACCCCTCCACTTT.

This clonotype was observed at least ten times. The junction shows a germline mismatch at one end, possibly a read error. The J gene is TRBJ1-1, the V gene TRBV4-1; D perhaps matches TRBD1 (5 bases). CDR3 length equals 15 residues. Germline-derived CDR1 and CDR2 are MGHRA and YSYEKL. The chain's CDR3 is CASSLGGAPNTEAFF. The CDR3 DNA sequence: TGTGCCAGCAGCTTAGGTGGGGCACCGAACACTGAAGCTTTCTTT.

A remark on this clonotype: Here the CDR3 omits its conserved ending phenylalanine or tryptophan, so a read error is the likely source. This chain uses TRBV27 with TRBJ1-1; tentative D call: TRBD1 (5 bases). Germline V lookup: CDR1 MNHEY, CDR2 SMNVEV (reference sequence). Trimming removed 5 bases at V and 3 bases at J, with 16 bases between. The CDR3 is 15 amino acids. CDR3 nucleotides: TGTGCCAGCAGTCCTCGGGGCGCGGCGGACACTGAAGCTTTCTCT. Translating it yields CASSPRGAADTEAFS.

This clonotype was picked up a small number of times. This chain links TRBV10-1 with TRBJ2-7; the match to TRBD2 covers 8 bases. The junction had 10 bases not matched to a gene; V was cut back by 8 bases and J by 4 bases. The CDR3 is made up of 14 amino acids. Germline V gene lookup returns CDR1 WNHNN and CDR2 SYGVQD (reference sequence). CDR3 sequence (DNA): TGCGCCAGCGGATCCGACGGCGGGGGGTACGAGCAGTACTTC. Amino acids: CASGSDGGGYEQYF.

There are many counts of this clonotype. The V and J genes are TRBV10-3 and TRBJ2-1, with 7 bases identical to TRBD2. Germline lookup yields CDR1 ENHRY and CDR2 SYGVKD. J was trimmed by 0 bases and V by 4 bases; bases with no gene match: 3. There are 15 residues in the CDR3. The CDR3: CAISAAGVSYNEQFF. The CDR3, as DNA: TGTGCCATCAGTGCGGCGGGGGTCTCCTACAATGAGCAGTTCTTC.

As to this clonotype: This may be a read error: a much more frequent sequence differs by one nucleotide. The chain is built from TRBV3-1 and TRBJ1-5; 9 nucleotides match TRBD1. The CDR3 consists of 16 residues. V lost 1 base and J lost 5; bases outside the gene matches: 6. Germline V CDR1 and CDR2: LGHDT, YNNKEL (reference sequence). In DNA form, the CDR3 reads TGTGCCAGCAGCCAAGCCGGGACAGGGAACGATCAGCCCCAGCATTTT. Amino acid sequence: CASSQAGTGNDQPQHF.

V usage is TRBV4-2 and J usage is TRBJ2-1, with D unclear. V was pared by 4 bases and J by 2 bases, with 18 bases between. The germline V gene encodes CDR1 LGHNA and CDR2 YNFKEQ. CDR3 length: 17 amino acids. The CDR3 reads CASSPFRPRVPYNEQFF. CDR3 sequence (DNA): TGTGCCAGCAGCCCTTTCCGGCCGCGAGTCCCCTACAATGAGCAGTTCTTC.

For the CDR3, the DNA is TGTGCCAGCAGCCGATTTGGGCAGGGGCTTGGCAATGAGCAGTTCTTC. Its translation: CASSRFGQGLGNEQFF. This chain connects TRBV7-2 to TRBJ2-1; a possible D gene is TRBD1 (6 bases). The CDR3 runs 16 residues. V was cut by 5 bases and J by 6 bases, with 20 bases left in between. Per germline, CDR1 SGHTA and CDR2 FQGNSA.